Below are 9 T cell receptor beta chains sequenced from a single sample in a study of molecular identifiers for immune sequencing clone quantification. TCRdb reprocessed the PCR reads with MiXCR, giving one entry per CDR3 protein. The sample yields about 68,000 distinct CDR3 sequences, 15% to 20% seen once. The specimen sequenced was naive CD8+ T cells from blood, with Jurkat cell RNA spiked in. Subset of the sample: FACS-sorted CD8+CD4-CCR7+CD45RA+ naive T cells. The receptors were gathered from a human donor in good health. Some libraries in this study had Jurkat cell RNA spiked in.

To note about this clonotype: A much bigger clone sits one base away, suggesting this may be a read error. V gene TRBV19 combines with J gene TRBJ1-2; D is undetermined. Trimming left V 5 bases short and J 4 bases short, with 17 bases between. Germline assignment: CDR1 LNHDA and CDR2 SQIVND (reference sequence). The CDR3 has 15 residues. The DNA for the CDR3 is TGTGCCAGTAGTCACGGACGGGCTCCCTTCTATGGCTACACCTTC. Residues: CASSHGRAPFYGYTF.

In its sample, this clonotype was seen many times. V usage is TRBV25-1 and J usage is TRBJ1-4; TRBD1 matches 7 bases. CDR3 length: 16 amino acids. Per germline, CDR1 MGHDK and CDR2 SYGVNS. With V trimmed by 4 bases and J by 2 bases, 7 bases remained unmatched. In DNA form, the CDR3 reads TGTGCCAGCAGTGCCACAGGGGAAGCGACTAATGAAAAACTGTTTTTT. Residues: CASSATGEATNEKLFF.

This clonotype was counted only a few times. A read error may be the cause here, since a much bigger clone is one base away. The chain recombines TRBV29-1 with TRBJ1-1; 7 bases match TRBD1. Germline CDR1 reads SQVTM; CDR2 reads ANQGSEA. This CDR3 has 14 residues. DNA of the CDR3: TGCGGCGTGCGGTCAGGGGGTATGAACACTGAAGCTTTCTTT. Protein: CGVRSGGMNTEAFF. Combining the CDR3 with reference TRBV29-1 and TRBJ1-1 gives the whole variable domain SAVISQKPSRDICQRGTSLTIQCQVDSQVTMMFWYRQQPGQSLTLIATANQGSEATYESGFVIDKFPISRPNLTFSTLTVSNMSPEDSSIYLCGVRSGGMNTEAFFGQGTRLTVV.

At least ten counts were recorded for this clonotype. An end of the junction differs from the germline gene, which may be a read error. The chain carries TRBV6-2 or TRBV6-3 and TRBJ2-5, with no clear D. This CDR3 is built from 14 residues. Per the germline V gene, CDR1 is MNHEY and CDR2 is SVGEGT. The CDR3, as DNA: TGTGCCAGCAGCCCTCAAGACCTTCGACTCCATTGGGGCTTC. Protein product: CASSPQDLRLHWGF.

This clonotype has just a few counts. V usage is TRBV4-1 and J usage is TRBJ2-7, with 12 bases identical to TRBD2. Germline V CDR1 and CDR2: MGHRA, YSYEKL. This CDR3 is 18 amino acids long. V shed 2 bases and J 7 bases; nucleotides not matched to a gene: 15. The CDR3 here is CASSQTPSTSGSGWEQYF. The CDR3 DNA reads as TGCGCCAGCAGCCAAACCCCTTCGACTAGCGGGAGCGGGTGGGAGCAGTACTTC.

At least ten counts were recorded for this clonotype. This rearrangement joins TRBV5-1 to TRBJ1-5; D not certain. CDR3 length: 14 amino acids. With 1 base removed from V and 4 bases from J, the gap between germline ends came to 9 bases. CDR1 SGHRS and CDR2 YFSETQ come from the germline V gene. CDR3 residues: CASSLYSGNQPQHF. CDR3 sequence (DNA): TGCGCCAGCAGCTTGTACTCGGGTAATCAGCCCCAGCATTTT.

This clonotype was counted between two and nine times. A read error is possible here, since a much larger clone lies one base away. The chain employs TRBV7-9 and TRBJ2-4; no reliable D call. Germline CDR1 is SEHNR and CDR2 is FQNEAQ (reference sequence). This CDR3 contains 18 residues. CDR3 sequence (DNA): TGTGCCAGCAGCTTAGCGCTTGAGACACGACGAATCAAACCTATTCGGTACTTC. The encoded protein is CASSLALETRRIKPIRYF. Filled out from reference TRBV7-9 and TRBJ2-4, the complete variable domain reads DTGVSQNPRHKITKRGQNVTFRCDPISEHNRLYWYRQTLGQGPEFLTYFQNEAQLEKSRLLSDRFSAERPKGSFSTLEIQRTEQGDSAMYLCASSLALETRRIKPIRYFGAGTRLSVL.

This clonotype was detected many times. The genes are TRBV10-2 and TRBJ2-2; 13 bases agree with TRBD2. Trimming removed 9 bases from V and 1 base from J; junction bases left unmatched: 5. The germline gives CDR1 WSHSY, CDR2 SAAADI. The CDR3 spans 16 residues. The CDR3 DNA reads as TGCGCCAGTGAGACTAGCGGGAGGATGAACACCGGGGAGCTGTTTTTT. Protein product: CASETSGRMNTGELFF.

This clonotype was observed a handful of times. V gene TRBV28 combines with J gene TRBJ1-2; D is unclear. The CDR3 is 11 residues long. V was shortened by 2 bases and J by 2 bases, with 0 bases between the two germline ends. Looked up from germline, CDR1 is MDHEN and CDR2 is SYDVKM. The CDR3 is CASSLNYGYTF. CDR3 nucleotides: TGTGCCAGCAGTTTAAACTATGGCTACACCTTC.